The sequence of this T cell receptor (beta chain) was determined in a study of shared clonotypes between healthy human individuals (dated by TCRdb to the early 2020s). Regarding the complete study: A few men and a couple of women, aged 18 to 49 years, made up the cohort. To estimate repertoire size and how much clonotype sharing occurs between individuals, the study deeply sequenced the blood TCR repertoires of several healthy adults. For each donor, CD4 naive and CD4 memory were each run on three plates, CD8 naive on two plates, and CD8 memory on one plate. Different laboratories and diverse techniques were used to prepare libraries and sequence TCR repertoires, to increase sequencing depth and limit assay-specific biases. Leukapheresis yielded between about 0.9 and 8.9 billion PBMCs per donor. What the study reported, not specific to this receptor: Pairwise subsampling indicated that sequencing depth was expected to affect the degree of clonotype sharing among donors. Larger estimated clonotype richness was generally found for naive subsets than for memory subsets. Compared with non-shared clonotypes, clonotypes shared by all four sorted-subset donors had higher generation probabilities. Sampling was restricted to blood, and TCR repertoires in tissue are likely to differ from TCR repertoires in blood. Because the study included a small number of donors, the genetic and exposure-history diversity represented was limited. Across a few donors, approximately 5% of naive CD4, around 3.5% of naive CD8, 2.3% of memory CD4, and approximately 0.4% of memory CD8 clonotypes were shared. Rarefaction of sorted-subset datasets indicated incomplete sequencing despite the large sequencing depth.

CD8 naive samples consisted of CD45RO-negative cells that were positively selected for CCR7, yielding a CD45RA+CCR7+ population without TemRA cells. The donors were healthy, HIV-negative adults who had no recently reported acute infections or vaccinations. All donors were Caucasian adults living in Nashville, Tennessee, USA. Blood was collected by leukapheresis, and PBMCs were isolated by Ficoll-Histopaque density gradient centrifugation and then cryopreserved in liquid nitrogen vapor phase. Analytical flow cytometry was used to check the purity and quantity of each magnetically sorted T cell population. Each sorted fraction had its genomic DNA isolated and then quantified by UV absorbance on a Nanodrop 2000c. TCR CDR3 regions were amplified from genomic DNA by multiplex PCR using the deep immunoSEQ assay. Extracted genomic DNA from each cell subset was distributed evenly across all wells of several immunoSEQ 96-well plates, and each plate was treated as a replicate. Each replicate PCR for sorted subsets received around 0.2 ug genomic DNA, equal to roughly 30,000 T cell genomes. Purified libraries were measured with a Qubit 3.0 fluorometer, size-checked on a Bioanalyzer 2100, and measured again with the KAPA Library Quantification kit. Every immunoSEQ 96-well plate was sequenced on a separate single-read 150-cycle Illumina NextSeq 550 flow cell. The authors' analysis ran thus. Because the immunoSEQ output held only junctional sequences and lacked quality scores, the filtering could not match the filtering applied to full-length reads. Sequences were annotated with PyIR, a Python wrapper for IgBLAST v1.9, and V/J genes and CDR3 were assigned using IMGT germline references. Reads with weak V/J assignments (E-value above 1e-6), missing CDR3, stop codons, out-of-frame junctions, or ambiguous translated residues were removed. V3J clonotypes were defined by identical inferred V gene, J gene, and CDR3 amino acid sequence. To compute the percentage overlap between repertoires, the number of shared unique clonotypes was divided by the size of the smaller repertoire. Three approaches were used to assess repertoire richness: RTK rarefaction, the Chao1 estimator, and Recon v2.1 estimates of unobserved clonotypes. Generation probabilities for all TCRbeta clonotypes obtained by the gDNA method from a handful of donors were computed using OLGA. TCRdb carries this immuneACCESS record with in-frame sequences only. Its versions omit some clonotypes, under half of them owing to an unresolved V gene in the studies checked, with the rest unexplained. That table furnishes V, J and clone size, whereas the DNA furnished D and trimming. In this sample the table shows about 1.9 million clones, about 93% of which occur a single time. Together, the top ten hold 1.5% to 2% of the sample.

Turning to this clone: Its specific antigen is unknown. It has no much larger one-base neighbor in the sample; base qualities were not kept. At the DNA level, this CDR3 is encoded by other sequences in the same sample as well.

Relative to germline, V is missing 8 bases and J is missing 2 bases, with 6 bases of the junction outside any gene match. From the cysteine up to the phenylalanine, the CDR3 has a length of 13 residues. This entry keeps only the CDR3 DNA: 39 bases, framed from base 1. The germline V gene gives CDR1 as SGDLS and CDR2 as YYNGEE. This TCR was recovered from a man aged 18 to 29 in good health. Some clones in this sample may be carry-over from other donors' samples. The V and J genes are TRBV9 and TRBJ2-7, and 8 junctional nucleotides match TRBD2. The sequenced sample was naive CD8+ T cells from PBMCs. According to the study, the label for this sample's cell subset or site signals: CD45RA+CCR7+. The CDR3 protein: CASSPGGTYEQYF. The sequenced DNA is TGTGCCAGTTCCCCGGGGGGGACCTACGAGCAGTACTTC.